A selection of T cell receptor beta chains follows, all from one sample in a study of control samples from healthy donors and cancer patients. Profiling relied on immunoSEQ multiplex PCR, and the TCRdb table lists in-frame clones only, not all of them. The sample shows roughly 130,000 clones, around 90% of them seen only once. Sequencing was carried out using blood. The origin of the receptors is a man aged 18 to 29 in good health. Both conserved end residues are part of each CDR3. The D gene is left open where the match is weak. Only some rows state a clone size, as once, few, many or a class for expanded clones.

J gene: TRBJ2-5
D gene: -
clone size: -
V gene: TRBV5-1
CDR3 protein: CASCLAVQETQYF
CDR3 DNA: TGCGCCAGCTGTCTCGCGGTTCAAGAGACCCAGTACTTC

J gene: TRBJ1-1
D gene: TRBD1
clone size: once
V gene: TRBV20-1
CDR3 protein: CSARTGGAFF
CDR3 DNA: TGCAGTGCTAGAACAGGGGGAGCTTTCTTT

J gene: TRBJ1-2
D gene: -
clone size: -
V gene: TRBV10-3
CDR3 protein: CAISESNYGYTF
CDR3 DNA: TGTGCCATCAGTGAGTCGAACTATGGCTACACCTTC

J gene: TRBJ2-5
D gene: TRBD2
clone size: -
V gene: TRBV10-3
CDR3 protein: CASRGGGGETQYF
CDR3 DNA: TGTGCCTCTCGAGGCGGCGGGGGGGAGACCCAGTACTTC

J gene: TRBJ2-1
D gene: -
clone size: -
V gene: TRBV25-1
CDR3 protein: CASSELRGDTYNEQFF
CDR3 DNA: TGTGCCAGCAGTGAATTAAGAGGGGACACCTACAATGAGCAGTTCTTC

J gene: TRBJ2-1
D gene: -
clone size: -
V gene: TRBV11-2
CDR3 protein: CASSLEGVAGAYNEQFF
CDR3 DNA: TGTGCCAGCAGCTTAGAAGGAGTGGCGGGGGCTTACAATGAGCAGTTCTTC

J gene: TRBJ1-1
D gene: -
clone size: -
V gene: TRBV7-9
CDR3 protein: CASRVTGMNTEAFF
CDR3 DNA: TGTGCCAGCAGGGTGACAGGTATGAACACTGAAGCTTTCTTT

J gene: TRBJ1-4
D gene: -
clone size: once
V gene: TRBV6-4
CDR3 protein: CASSEEGGGNEKLFF
CDR3 DNA: TGTGCCAGCAGTGAAGAAGGAGGTGGGAATGAAAAACTGTTTTTT

J gene: TRBJ1-1
D gene: -
clone size: -
V gene: TRBV6-5
CDR3 protein: CASSYSRGSSTEAFF
CDR3 DNA: TGTGCCAGCAGTTACTCTAGGGGGTCGAGTACCGAAGCTTTCTTT

J gene: TRBJ2-3
D gene: TRBD2
clone size: -
V gene: TRBV28
CDR3 protein: CASSWLAGATDTQYF
CDR3 DNA: TGTGCCAGCAGTTGGCTAGCGGGGGCCACAGATACGCAGTATTTT

J gene: TRBJ2-3
D gene: -
clone size: -
V gene: TRBV7-9
CDR3 protein: CASSRRGEGDTQYF
CDR3 DNA: TGTGCCAGCAGCCGTAGGGGGGAAGGAGATACGCAGTATTTT

J gene: TRBJ1-2
D gene: -
clone size: -
V gene: TRBV7-9
CDR3 protein: CASSLGGALANYGYTF
CDR3 DNA: TGTGCCAGCAGCTTGGGTGGAGCCCTGGCAAACTATGGCTACACCTTC

J gene: TRBJ1-3
D gene: -
clone size: -
V gene: TRBV30
CDR3 protein: CAWSVRGVGNTIYF
CDR3 DNA: TGTGCCTGGAGTGTACGCGGAGTCGGAAACACCATATATTTT

J gene: TRBJ2-7
D gene: -
clone size: -
V gene: TRBV27
CDR3 protein: CASSLSGSVYEQYF
CDR3 DNA: TGTGCCAGCAGTTTATCTGGCAGCGTTTACGAGCAGTACTTC

J gene: TRBJ2-3
D gene: -
clone size: -
V gene: TRBV28
CDR3 protein: CASSMGAGGDTQYF
CDR3 DNA: TGTGCCAGCAGCATGGGGGCCGGAGGGGATACGCAGTATTTT

J gene: TRBJ1-2
D gene: -
clone size: -
V gene: TRBV6-5
CDR3 protein: CASRDPGTNGYTF
CDR3 DNA: TGTGCCAGCAGAGACCCCGGGACAAATGGCTACACCTTC

J gene: TRBJ2-1
D gene: -
clone size: -
V gene: TRBV6-5
CDR3 protein: CASSDFGDEQFF
CDR3 DNA: TGTGCCAGCAGCGACTTTGGAGATGAGCAGTTCTTC

J gene: TRBJ1-2
D gene: -
clone size: -
V gene: TRBV20-1
CDR3 protein: CSAWGYGYTF
CDR3 DNA: TGCAGTGCTTGGGGCTATGGCTACACCTTC

J gene: TRBJ1-4
D gene: -
clone size: -
V gene: TRBV5-4
CDR3 protein: CASSTGVRHNEKLFF
CDR3 DNA: TGTGCCAGCAGCACCGGGGTTCGACACAATGAAAAACTGTTTTTT

J gene: TRBJ2-7
D gene: -
clone size: few
V gene: TRBV20-1
CDR3 protein: CSAREGPEQYF
CDR3 DNA: TGCAGTGCTAGAGAAGGGCCCGAGCAGTACTTC

J gene: TRBJ1-3
D gene: -
clone size: -
V gene: TRBV21-1
CDR3 protein: CASPNWTANTIYF
CDR3 DNA: TGTGCCAGCCCCAATTGGACAGCCAACACCATATATTTT

J gene: TRBJ1-1
D gene: TRBD1
clone size: -
V gene: TRBV27
CDR3 protein: CASSPKQGEATEAFF
CDR3 DNA: TGTGCCAGCAGTCCAAAACAGGGGGAGGCAACTGAAGCTTTCTTT

J gene: TRBJ2-3
D gene: TRBD2
clone size: -
V gene: TRBV5-4
CDR3 protein: CASGLAGGTSTDTQYF
CDR3 DNA: TGTGCCAGCGGACTAGCGGGGGGGACTAGCACAGATACGCAGTATTTT

J gene: TRBJ2-1
D gene: -
clone size: -
V gene: TRBV5-4
CDR3 protein: CASSHKSTDPNNEQFF
CDR3 DNA: TGTGCCAGCAGCCACAAAAGTACTGACCCCAACAATGAGCAGTTCTTC

J gene: TRBJ1-4
D gene: -
clone size: -
V gene: TRBV6-6
CDR3 protein: CASSGTGNEKLFF
CDR3 DNA: TGTGCCAGCAGCGGGACCGGGAATGAAAAACTGTTTTTT

J gene: TRBJ2-7
D gene: TRBD1
clone size: -
V gene: TRBV5-6
CDR3 protein: CASSLVSARGLGEQYF
CDR3 DNA: TGTGCCAGCAGCTTGGTCTCGGCCAGGGGGCTTGGAGAGCAGTACTTC

J gene: TRBJ2-3
D gene: -
clone size: -
V gene: TRBV11-2
CDR3 protein: CASSLVRTGVYSDTQYF
CDR3 DNA: TGTGCCAGCAGCTTAGTAAGAACGGGGGTATATTCAGATACGCAGTATTTT

J gene: TRBJ1-6
D gene: -
clone size: -
V gene: TRBV5-1
CDR3 protein: CASSSRTDRNNSPLHF
CDR3 DNA: TGCGCCAGCAGCTCCCGTACGGACAGAAATAATTCACCCCTCCACTTT

J gene: TRBJ1-2
D gene: -
clone size: -
V gene: TRBV25-1
CDR3 protein: CASSSGAGYGYTF
CDR3 DNA: TGTGCCAGCAGTTCTGGGGCGGGCTATGGCTACACCTTC

J gene: TRBJ1-1
D gene: -
clone size: -
V gene: TRBV7-2
CDR3 protein: CASSLGVRPEAFF
CDR3 DNA: TGTGCCAGCAGCCTTGGGGTAAGGCCTGAAGCTTTCTTT

J gene: TRBJ1-1
D gene: -
clone size: once
V gene: TRBV2
CDR3 protein: CASSLYGGMNTEAFF
CDR3 DNA: TGTGCCAGCAGTCTATACGGGGGAATGAACACTGAAGCTTTCTTT

J gene: TRBJ2-1
D gene: -
clone size: -
V gene: TRBV6-1
CDR3 protein: CASSESPPLGNEQFF
CDR3 DNA: TGTGCCAGCAGTGAATCCCCCCCCCTAGGTAATGAGCAGTTCTTC

J gene: TRBJ1-1
D gene: TRBD1
clone size: -
V gene: TRBV6-5
CDR3 protein: CASSELGQRNTEAFF
CDR3 DNA: TGTGCCAGCAGCGAGCTGGGACAGCGGAACACTGAAGCTTTCTTT

J gene: TRBJ1-1
D gene: -
clone size: -
V gene: TRBV12-5
CDR3 protein: CASGWMNTEAFF
CDR3 DNA: TGTGCTAGTGGTTGGATGAACACTGAAGCTTTCTTT

J gene: TRBJ1-2
D gene: -
clone size: -
V gene: TRBV29-1
CDR3 protein: CSVEEDGGNGYTF
CDR3 DNA: TGCAGCGTTGAAGAGGACGGGGGTAATGGCTACACCTTC

J gene: TRBJ2-5
D gene: TRBD2
clone size: -
V gene: TRBV18
CDR3 protein: CASSPGLVEETQYF
CDR3 DNA: TGTGCCAGCTCACCGGGACTAGTGGAGGAGACCCAGTACTTC